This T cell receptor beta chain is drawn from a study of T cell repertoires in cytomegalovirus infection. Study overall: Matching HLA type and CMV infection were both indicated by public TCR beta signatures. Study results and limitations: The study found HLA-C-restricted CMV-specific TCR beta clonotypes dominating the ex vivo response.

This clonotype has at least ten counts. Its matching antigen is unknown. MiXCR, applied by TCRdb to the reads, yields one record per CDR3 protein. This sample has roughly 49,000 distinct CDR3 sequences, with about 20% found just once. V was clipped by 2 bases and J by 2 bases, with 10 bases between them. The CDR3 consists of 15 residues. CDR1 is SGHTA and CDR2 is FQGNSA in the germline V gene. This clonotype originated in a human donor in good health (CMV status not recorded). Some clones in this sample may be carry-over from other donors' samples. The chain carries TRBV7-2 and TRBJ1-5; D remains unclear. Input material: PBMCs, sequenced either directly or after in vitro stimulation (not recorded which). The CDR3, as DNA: TGTGCCAGCAGCTTACGATGGGGAGGCAATCAGCCCCAGCATTTT. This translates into CASSLRWGGNQPQHF.